These 24 T cell receptor beta chains were sequenced from one sample in a study of cytomegalovirus exposure and HLA in healthy donors (dated by TCRdb to 2016 to 2017). The library was built by means of the immunoSEQ multiplex PCR assay. For the multiplex PCR, a mixture combining 60 forward primers for TCR Vbeta segments and 13 reverse primers for TCR Jbeta segments was used. The table comes from immuneACCESS by way of TCRdb, which keeps in-frame sequences with V and J called. Part of the clones is missing from these tables; in studies checked, under half for an unresolved V gene and the rest for unknown reasons. This sample is represented by roughly 150,000 clones; over 60% of them were singletons. The ten largest clones add up to approximately 1.8% of the sample. Sequencing was performed on PBMCs. The receptor source for this set is a woman aged 18-35 years in good health and CMV-seronegative.

The chain links TRBV6-5 to TRBJ1-1; 8 nucleotides match TRBD1. This CDR3 region has 15 residues. After removal of 7 bases from V and 1 base from J, the junction contained 8 bases not matched to a gene. Germline V gene sequence: CDR1 MNHEY, CDR2 SVGAGI. CDR3 protein: CASTTAGQGNTEAFF. In nucleotides, the CDR3 is TGTGCCAGCACCACTGCAGGACAGGGGAACACTGAAGCTTTCTTT.

Written as DNA, the CDR3 is TGTGCCAGCAAGACAGGGCTGAATAACTATGGCTACACCTTC. Its protein is CASKTGLNNYGYTF. The chain links TRBV9 to TRBJ1-2, with 7 bases fitting TRBD1. The germline gives CDR1 SGDLS, CDR2 YYNGEE. Germline trimming cut 6 bases from V and 1 base from J; bases unmatched to any gene: 6. The CDR3 contains 14 residues.

The chain joins TRBV11-1 to TRBJ2-1, with 7 bases fitting TRBD1. Germline V CDR1 and CDR2: SGHAT, FQDESV (reference sequence). The CDR3 spans 14 residues. The V gene end was trimmed by 5 bases and the J gene end by 5 bases; junction bases not matched to a gene: 6. The CDR3 spells CASSTRDSHNEQFF. The CDR3 DNA follows: TGTGCCAGCAGCACACGGGACAGCCACAATGAGCAGTTCTTC.

The chain links TRBV9 to TRBJ1-1; possibly TRBD1 for D (5 bases). The ends were cut back, 3 bases at V and 5 bases at J, with 14 bases in the middle. CDR1 and CDR2 (germline): SGDLS, YYNGEE. CDR3 length: 14 amino acids. CDR3 in amino acids: CASSAGSGNTEAFF. The DNA of the CDR3 is TGTGCCAGCAGCGCAGGTTCAGGGAATACTGAAGCTTTCTTT.

This chain uses TRBV10-3 with TRBJ1-3; D is undetermined. Trimming left V 3 bases short and J 4 bases short, with 10 bases between. Per germline, CDR1 ENHRY and CDR2 SYGVKD. CDR3 length: 14 residues. The CDR3 bases are TGTGCCATCAGTGATGGGGAGATCGGAAACACCATATATTTT. Its protein product is CAISDGEIGNTIYF.

J is TRBJ1-5 and V is TRBV5-5; tentative D call: TRBD1 (6 bases). Germline V gene lookup returns CDR1 SGHKS and CDR2 YYEKEE (reference sequence). The CDR3 has 18 residues. The V and J ends lost 4 bases and 0 bases respectively, with 20 bases between them. The CDR3 sequence: CASSPVGAGPYSNQPQHF. The CDR3 DNA sequence: TGTGCCAGCAGCCCGGTGGGGGCAGGCCCTTATAGCAATCAGCCCCAGCATTTT.

The chain uses TRBV12-5 and TRBJ2-7; tentative D call: TRBD2 (5 bases). The CDR3 loop spans 9 amino acids. The germline V gene has CDR1 LGHNT and CDR2 FRNRAP. In DNA, the CDR3 is TGTGCTAGTGGTTTCGGACTTTTCGTC. Translation gives CASGFGLFV.

This rearrangement joins TRBV11-3 to TRBJ2-7; 8 positions match TRBD1. Looked up from germline, CDR1 is SGHNT and CDR2 is YENEEA. Trimming at V came to 5 bases and at J to 9 bases, leaving 6 bases not matched to a gene. This CDR3 is built from 12 residues. Here the CDR3 reads CASSQRQGWQYV. The DNA for the CDR3 is TGTGCCAGCAGCCAACGACAGGGGTGGCAGTACGTC.

This clone was detected a few times. V gene TRBV7-2 combines with J gene TRBJ2-5; 15 bases line up with TRBD2. The CDR3 loop spans 16 amino acids. Unmatched junction bases numbered 1, after V lost 3 bases and J lost 2 bases. Looked up from germline, CDR1 is SGHTA and CDR2 is FQGNSA. The CDR3 protein is CASSFGLAGGQETQYF. The CDR3 DNA sequence: TGTGCCAGCAGCTTCGGACTAGCGGGGGGGCAAGAGACCCAGTACTTC.

With respect to this clone: At one of its ends the junction is not consistent with the germline gene, which may arise from a read error. The chain joins TRBV19 to TRBJ1-1; TRBD1 is a possible D gene (6 bases). This CDR3 is built from 14 residues. Germline V gene data show CDR1 as LNHDA and CDR2 as SQIVND (reference sequence). DNA for the CDR3: TGTGCCAGTGGTATGGACAGCGGAGACACTGAAGCTTTCTTT. Encoded protein: CASGMDSGDTEAFF.

V gene TRBV7-9 combines with J gene TRBJ1-2, with no clear D. Germline V gives CDR1 SEHNR, CDR2 FQNEAQ (reference sequence). V was cut by 4 bases and J by 8 bases, with 20 bases left in between. CDR3 length: 15 residues. The CDR3 here is CASSSPGMAVQGYTF. For the CDR3, the DNA is TGTGCCAGCAGCTCTCCCGGGATGGCGGTCCAGGGCTACACCTTC.

V is TRBV7-6 and J is TRBJ1-1; 10 bases map to TRBD1. This CDR3 is 16 amino acids long. Looked up from germline, CDR1 is SGHVS and CDR2 is FNYEAQ. Germline trimming cut 3 bases from V and 5 bases from J; bases unmatched to any gene: 9. CDR3 in amino acids: CASSFQTGGGGTEAFF. As DNA, the CDR3 is TGTGCCAGCAGCTTTCAGACAGGGGGCGGAGGGACTGAAGCTTTCTTT.

The DNA of the CDR3 is TGTGCCAGCAGCGTATTCTTCCGGGGGTCCGGCAATCAGCCCCAGCATTTT. Translation gives CASSVFFRGSGNQPQHF. The chain has TRBV9 and TRBJ1-5, with D possibly TRBD1 on 5 matching bases. V lost 1 base to trimming and J lost 2 bases, with 16 bases between them. The germline CDR1 and CDR2 sequences are SGDLS and YYNGEE. The CDR3 length is 17 residues.

The rearrangement links TRBV5-6 to TRBJ1-3; D is uncertain. Trimming removed 0 bases at V and 8 bases at J, with 6 bases between. In germline, CDR1 is SGHDT, CDR2 YYEEEE. The CDR3 runs 12 residues. CDR3 loop: CASSLAKHTIYF. The CDR3 DNA reads TGTGCCAGCAGCTTGGCAAAGCACACCATATATTTT.

The chain carries TRBV7-2 and TRBJ2-3; D unclear. Germline loops: CDR1 SGHTA, CDR2 FQGNSA. Trimming removed 5 bases at V and 6 bases at J, with 9 bases between. There are 12 residues in the CDR3. DNA for the CDR3: TGTGCCAGCAGCGACACGCTCGATACGCAGTATTTT. Protein: CASSDTLDTQYF.

This rearrangement joins TRBV19 to TRBJ2-3; TRBD1 matches 8 bases. Losses at the gene ends were 9 bases for V and 4 bases for J; bases not matched to a gene: 6. From germline, CDR1 is LNHDA and CDR2 SQIVND (reference sequence). The CDR3 runs 13 residues. CDR3 protein: CASGTGLADTQYF. The CDR3 DNA follows: TGTGCCAGCGGGACAGGTCTTGCAGATACGCAGTATTTT.

The rearrangement joins TRBV9 to TRBJ2-3; 14 nucleotides match TRBD2. J gave up 2 bases and V 2 bases, and 7 bases lay outside the gene matches. Per the germline V gene, CDR1 is SGDLS and CDR2 is YYNGEE. The CDR3 totals 18 residues. The CDR3 coding sequence is TGTGCCAGCAGCGTCAATCCGGGACTAGCGGGAGACACAGATACGCAGTATTTT. Translation gives CASSVNPGLAGDTDTQYF.

This chain joins TRBV28 and TRBJ2-1, with TRBD2 matching 8 bases. There are 14 residues in the CDR3. Trimming took 3 bases from V and 6 from J; bases not matched to a gene: 4. Germline V CDR1 and CDR2: MDHEN, SYDVKM. Here the CDR3 DNA reads TGTGCCAGCAGTTTGCGGGGGGCGTCCAATGAGCAGTTCTTC. This translates into CASSLRGASNEQFF.

The rearrangement uses TRBV18 and TRBJ1-5; 7 nucleotides line up with TRBD1. The CDR3 is made up of 15 amino acids. Germline CDR1 and CDR2: KGHSH and LQKENI. J lost 5 bases, V lost 0 bases, and 4 bases had no gene match. The CDR3 sequence is CASSPPNQGDQPQHF. CDR3 nucleotide sequence: TGTGCCAGCTCACCACCGAATCAGGGGGATCAGCCCCAGCATTTT.

CDR3 bases: TGTGCCAGCTTGATAGGAGGAAACTATGGCTACACCTTC. This translates into CASLIGGNYGYTF. This sequence joins TRBV7-9 and TRBJ1-2; D gene unclear. The CDR3 is 13 residues long. V was pared by 8 bases and J by 2 bases, with 12 bases between. CDR1 SEHNR and CDR2 FQNEAQ come from the germline V gene (reference sequence).

The V and J genes are TRBV7-2 and TRBJ2-1, with D perhaps matching TRBD2 (6 bases). V was clipped by 7 bases and J by 15 bases, with 25 bases between them. The CDR3 sequence is 14 residues long. CDR1 and CDR2 (germline): SGHTA, FQGNSA. CDR3 coding DNA: TGTGCCAGCACCCTTAGCGGTCAGGGAAAGGTTTGGTTCTTC. Its translation is CASTLSGQGKVWFF.

The rearrangement links TRBV7-2 to TRBJ1-3; D gene uncertain. V was cut by 3 bases and J by 10 bases, with 22 bases left in between. CDR3 length equals 16 residues. The V gene's germline CDR1 is SGHTA and CDR2 FQGNSA. The CDR3 DNA reads TGTGCCAGCAGCTTCCCTGTAGCGGCCCTCAGCGGTACCATATATTTT. This sequence encodes CASSFPVAALSGTIYF.

The rearrangement joins TRBV28 to TRBJ2-6, with TRBD2 identical over 7 bases. Per germline, CDR1 MDHEN and CDR2 SYDVKM. V was pared by 6 bases and J by 0 bases, with 8 bases of the junction left unmatched. This CDR3 is 17 amino acids long. CDR3 sequence: CASSSPGGLSGANVLTF. The DNA for the CDR3 is TGTGCCAGCAGCTCTCCGGGAGGACTCTCTGGGGCCAACGTCCTGACTTTC.

This chain links TRBV2 with TRBJ2-1, with TRBD1 matching over 7 bases. The germline gives CDR1 SNHLY, CDR2 FYNNEI. J lost 7 bases, V lost 6 bases, and 12 bases had no gene match. The CDR3 is 15 amino acids. DNA for the CDR3: TGTGCCAGCAGCCTTCAACAGGGGAATAAAAATGAGCAGTTCTTC. Translating gives CASSLQQGNKNEQFF. The complete variable domain, with remaining parts taken from reference TRBV2 and TRBJ2-1, reads EPEVTQTPSHQVTQMGQEVILRCVPISNHLYFYWYRQILGQKVEFLVSFYNNEISEKSEIFDDQFSVERPDGSNFTLKIRSTKLEDSAMYFCASSLQQGNKNEQFFGPGTRLTVL.